The 17 T cell receptor beta chains below were found in one sample sequenced in a study of metastatic and nonmetastatic thyroid tumors. TCRdb re-clonotyped the PCR reads through MiXCR. The profile shows fewer than 30,000 clones, under 20% of them singletons. The entire patient cohort was treatment-naive prior to thyroid surgery. Specimen: blood. These receptors originate from a female donor with papillary thyroid cancer or a benign thyroid nodule (not recorded which). Some clones in this sample may be carry-over from other donors' samples.

Ten or more counts support this clone. V and J are TRBV20-1 and TRBJ2-1; D might be TRBD1 (6 bases). CDR3 length: 14 residues. V gave up 2 bases and J gave up 6 bases, with 14 bases separating them. Germline V gene sequence: CDR1 DFQATT, CDR2 SNEGSKA (reference sequence). The CDR3, as DNA: TGCAGTGCTAGACAGGGGTGGGCCCTCAATGAGCAGTTCTTC. Translating gives CSARQGWALNEQFF.

Here the CDR3 reads CSAPSPTDRKLFF. The DNA of the CDR3 is TGCAGTGCTCCTTCCCCTACGGACCGCAAACTGTTTTTT. The genes are TRBV20-1 and TRBJ1-4, with unresolved D. The V end lost 5 bases, the J end lost 11 bases, and 18 bases lay between the germline ends. Germline CDR1 and CDR2: DFQATT and SNEGSKA (reference sequence). The CDR3 runs to 13 residues.

This clone was seen only a few times. The CDR3 loop reads CASSGIYSNQPQHF. The CDR3 nucleotides read TGTGCCAGCAGTGGGATCTATAGCAATCAGCCCCAGCATTTT. V and J are TRBV6-1 and TRBJ1-5; D is uncertain. The germline gives CDR1 MNHNS, CDR2 SASEGT. The CDR3 extends over 14 amino acids. V was shortened by 4 bases and J by 0 bases, with 7 bases between the two germline ends.

This clone was observed at least ten times. The chain joins TRBV11-2 to TRBJ2-3; D is ambiguous. The V end was cut by 3 bases, the J end by 1 base, with 5 bases between. There are 13 residues in the CDR3. From germline, CDR1 is SGHAT and CDR2 FQNNGV. This chain's CDR3 is CASSLGGTDTQYF. CDR3 in DNA: TGTGCCAGCAGCTTGGGTGGCACAGATACGCAGTATTTT. Full variable domain (rest looked up from reference TRBV11-2 and TRBJ2-3): EAGVAQSPRYKIIEKRQSVAFWCNPISGHATLYWYQQILGQGPKLLIQFQNNGVVDDSQLPKDRFSAERLKGVDSTLKIQPAKLEDSAVYLCASSLGGTDTQYFGPGTRLTVL.

This chain joins TRBV27 and TRBJ1-2, with 7 bases identical to TRBD1. This CDR3 has 13 amino acids. Losses at the gene ends were 5 bases for V and 3 bases for J; bases not matched to a gene: 3. The germline gives CDR1 MNHEY, CDR2 SMNVEV (reference sequence). CDR3 protein: CASSPGTDYGYTF. The CDR3 nucleotides read TGTGCCAGCAGTCCTGGGACAGACTATGGCTACACCTTC.

This clone was picked up many times. The CDR3 here is CASSMSMTGGYEQYF. CDR3 DNA: TGTGCCAGTAGTATGTCAATGACAGGGGGTTACGAGCAGTACTTC. The V gene is TRBV19, the J gene TRBJ2-7; 9 bases are shared with TRBD1. Germline V gives CDR1 LNHDA, CDR2 SQIVND (reference sequence). This CDR3 is 15 amino acids long. V was pared by 3 bases and J by 4 bases, with 7 bases of the junction left unmatched. Filled out from reference TRBV19 and TRBJ2-7, the complete variable domain reads DGGITQSPKYLFRKEGQNVTLSCEQNLNHDAMYWYRQDPGQGLRLIYYSQIVNDFQKGDIAEGYSVSREKKESFPLTVTSAQKNPTAFYLCASSMSMTGGYEQYFGPGTRLTVT.

This clone occurred many times. The chain uses TRBV19 and TRBJ2-2, with no clear D. The CDR3 runs 14 residues. From germline, CDR1 is LNHDA and CDR2 SQIVND (reference sequence). Trimming left V 11 bases short and J 1 base short, with 14 bases between. The CDR3, as DNA: TGTGCCTCCTTGGGCACAGTGAACACCGGGGAGCTGTTTTTT. Its protein is CASLGTVNTGELFF.

This chain connects TRBV7-2 to TRBJ2-5, with D possibly being TRBD2 (5 bases). The germline V and J ends were trimmed by 3 bases and 4 bases, with 15 bases remaining between them. The CDR3 is made up of 15 amino acids. Looked up from germline, CDR1 is SGHTA and CDR2 is FQGNSA. The CDR3 DNA reads TGTGCCAGCAGCTTTAGCGAGAGTCTCTCAGAGACCCAGTACTTC. It codes for CASSFSESLSETQYF.

This clone appeared a few times. The rearrangement links TRBV28 to TRBJ1-1, with D unclear. The CDR3 is 14 residues long. V lost 3 bases to trimming and J lost 0 bases, with 8 bases between them. Germline V gene sequence: CDR1 MDHEN, CDR2 SYDVKM. CDR3 nucleotides: TGTGCCAGCAGTTTGCCCAACCTGAACACTGAAGCTTTCTTT. This gives the protein CASSLPNLNTEAFF.

This clone was seen ten or more times. The chain couples TRBV30 to TRBJ1-4, with 8 nucleotides matching TRBD1. The CDR3 has 16 residues. With 2 bases clipped from V and 4 bases from J, the junction kept 9 bases outside the gene matches. Germline CDR1 reads GTSNPN; CDR2 reads SVGIG (reference sequence). The CDR3 spells CAWSTTLTGDNEKLFF. The DNA of the CDR3 is TGTGCCTGGAGTACTACGTTGACAGGGGATAATGAAAAACTGTTTTTT.

The chain carries TRBV7-8 and TRBJ1-2; perhaps TRBD1 as D (6 bases). There are 14 residues in the CDR3. The V gene lost 1 base and the J gene lost 3 bases, with 9 bases spanning the gap. CDR1 SGHVS and CDR2 FQNEAQ come from the germline V gene. The CDR3 region is CASSLGGADYGYTF. CDR3 DNA sequence: TGTGCCAGCAGCTTAGGGGGGGCGGACTATGGCTACACCTTC. The variable domain in full, with the rest retrieved from reference TRBV7-8 and TRBJ1-2, is GAGVSQSPRYKVAKRGQDVALRCDPISGHVSLFWYQQALGQGPEFLTYFQNEAQLDKSGLPSDRFFAERPEGSVSTLKIQRTQQEDSAVYLCASSLGGADYGYTFGSGTRLTVV.

This clone was recorded at least ten times. The same CDR3 arises from other DNA sequences in this sample as well. The gene calls are TRBV20-1 and TRBJ2-3; D gene ambiguous. Looked up from germline, CDR1 is DFQATT and CDR2 is SNEGSKA (reference sequence). The CDR3 runs to 13 residues. Trimming took off 5 bases at V and 1 base at J, with 10 bases between the two ends. CDR3 sequence reads: CSAYDPRTDTQYF. CDR3 nucleotide sequence: TGCAGTGCTTACGATCCCCGCACAGATACGCAGTATTTT.

This clone showed up many times. The CDR3 bases are TGTGCCAGCAGCGACAACAGGGGGCCGAGTGAAGCTTTCTTT. Translated, it gives CASSDNRGPSEAFF. The V call is TRBV9, the J call TRBJ1-1, with 9 bases lining up with TRBD1. Germline V CDR1 and CDR2: SGDLS, YYNGEE. V trimming: 3 bases; J trimming: 7 bases; junction bases outside the gene matches: 7. The CDR3 covers 14 residues.

In its sample, this clone was seen many times. The sample contains more than one DNA sequence encoding this CDR3. The chain has TRBV6-1 and TRBJ2-4; D call uncertain. Germline V CDR1 and CDR2: MNHNS, SASEGT. The CDR3 extends over 19 amino acids. V was shortened by 6 bases and J by 8 bases, with 32 bases between the two germline ends. For the CDR3, the DNA is TGTGCCAGCAGCCCGAATGGGGAACATCGTTTGGTGTTTAGGGACATTCAGTACTTC. This encodes CASSPNGEHRLVFRDIQYF.

This clone was counted a few times. The V gene is TRBV28, the J gene TRBJ1-5; possible D gene TRBD1, 6 bases. The CDR3 totals 16 residues. Trimming took 5 bases from V and 5 from J, leaving 19 bases between them. From germline, CDR1 is MDHEN and CDR2 SYDVKM. CDR3 DNA sequence: TGTGCCAGCAGTCTCGGACAGCAAACGGGTTATCAGCCCCAGCATTTT. Translating it yields CASSLGQQTGYQPQHF. Variable domain in full (rest from reference TRBV28 and TRBJ1-5): DVKVTQSSRYLVKRTGEKVFLECVQDMDHENMFWYRQDPGLGLRLIYFSYDVKMKEKGDIPEGYSVSREKKERFSLILESASTNQTSMYLCASSLGQQTGYQPQHFGDGTRLSIL.

This clone was seen at least ten times. The chain links TRBV6-5 to TRBJ2-2; no reliable D call. The germline gives CDR1 MNHEY, CDR2 SVGAGI. Trimming stripped 4 bases from V and 6 bases from J, with 15 bases between. CDR3 length: 15 amino acids. CDR3 in DNA: TGTGCCAGCAGTTTACTCGAGACCGGGCCCGGGGAGCTGTTTTTT. It codes for CASSLLETGPGELFF.

This clone turned up a few times. Its ends do not fully match the called genes, so a read error is possible. The CDR3 DNA is TGTGCCAGCTGGCCCGGTGGGACCTCTGTAAACACCATATATTTT. Protein sequence: CASWPGGTSVNTIYF. The chain carries TRBV6-1 and TRBJ1-3, with a weak D call TRBD1 (5 bases). Germline assignment: CDR1 MNHNS and CDR2 SASEGT. This CDR3 spans 15 amino acids.